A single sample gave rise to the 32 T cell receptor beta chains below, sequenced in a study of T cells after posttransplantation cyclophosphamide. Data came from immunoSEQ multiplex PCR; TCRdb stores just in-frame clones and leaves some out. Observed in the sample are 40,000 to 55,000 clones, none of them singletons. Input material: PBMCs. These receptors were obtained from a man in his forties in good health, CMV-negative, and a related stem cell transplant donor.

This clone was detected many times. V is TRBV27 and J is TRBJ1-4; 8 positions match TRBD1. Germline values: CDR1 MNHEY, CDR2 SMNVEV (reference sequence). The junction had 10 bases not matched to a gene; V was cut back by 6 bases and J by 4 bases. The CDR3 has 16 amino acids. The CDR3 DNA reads TGTGCCAGCAGCCCCGACAGGGGTTATGGTAATGAAAAACTGTTTTTT. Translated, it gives CASSPDRGYGNEKLFF.

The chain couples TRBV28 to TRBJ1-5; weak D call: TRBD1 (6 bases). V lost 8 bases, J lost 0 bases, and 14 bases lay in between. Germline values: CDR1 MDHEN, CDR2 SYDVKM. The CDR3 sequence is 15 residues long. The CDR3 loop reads CASSRTDYSNQPQHF. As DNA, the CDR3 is TGTGCCAGCTCTAGGACAGACTATAGCAATCAGCCCCAGCATTTT. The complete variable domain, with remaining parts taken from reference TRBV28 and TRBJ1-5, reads DVKVTQSSRYLVKRTGEKVFLECVQDMDHENMFWYRQDPGLGLRLIYFSYDVKMKEKGDIPEGYSVSREKKERFSLILESASTNQTSMYLCASSRTDYSNQPQHFGDGTRLSIL.

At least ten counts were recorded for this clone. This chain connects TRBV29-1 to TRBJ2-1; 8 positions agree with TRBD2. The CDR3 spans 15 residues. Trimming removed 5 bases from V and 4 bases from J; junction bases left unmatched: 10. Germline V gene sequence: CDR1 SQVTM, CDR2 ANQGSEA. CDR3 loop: CSVPRLAGMYNEQFF. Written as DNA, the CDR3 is TGCAGCGTTCCCCGGCTAGCGGGCATGTACAATGAGCAGTTCTTC.

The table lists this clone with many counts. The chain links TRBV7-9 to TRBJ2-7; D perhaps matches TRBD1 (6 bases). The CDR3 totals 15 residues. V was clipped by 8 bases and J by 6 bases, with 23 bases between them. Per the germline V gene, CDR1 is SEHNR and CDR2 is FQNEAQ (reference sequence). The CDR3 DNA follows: TGTGCCAGCTTCAGGGGCGGAGGCGATGTCGGCGAGCAGTACTTC. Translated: CASFRGGGDVGEQYF.

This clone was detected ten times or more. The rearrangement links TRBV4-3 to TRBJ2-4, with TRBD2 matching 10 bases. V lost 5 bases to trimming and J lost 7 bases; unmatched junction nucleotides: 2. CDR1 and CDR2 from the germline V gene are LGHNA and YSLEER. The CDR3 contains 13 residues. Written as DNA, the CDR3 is TGCGCCAGCAGCTCTAGCGGGAGCAACATTCAGTACTTC. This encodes CASSSSGSNIQYF.

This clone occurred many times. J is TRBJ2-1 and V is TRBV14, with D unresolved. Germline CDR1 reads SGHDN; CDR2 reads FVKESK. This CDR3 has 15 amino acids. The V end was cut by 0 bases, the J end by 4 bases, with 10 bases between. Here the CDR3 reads CASSQDPNGYNEQFF. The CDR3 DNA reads TGTGCCAGCAGCCAAGATCCCAACGGGTACAATGAGCAGTTCTTC.

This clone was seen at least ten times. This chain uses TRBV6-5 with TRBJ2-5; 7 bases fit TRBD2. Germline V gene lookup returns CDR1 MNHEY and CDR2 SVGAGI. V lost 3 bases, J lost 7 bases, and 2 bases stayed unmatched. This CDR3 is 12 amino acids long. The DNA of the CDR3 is TGTGCCAGCAGTTATGGGGAGGGGACCCAGTACTTC. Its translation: CASSYGEGTQYF.

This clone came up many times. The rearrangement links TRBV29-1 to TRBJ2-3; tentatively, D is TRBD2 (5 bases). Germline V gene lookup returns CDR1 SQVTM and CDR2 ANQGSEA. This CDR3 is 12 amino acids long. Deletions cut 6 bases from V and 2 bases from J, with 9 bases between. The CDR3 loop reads CSVEDLTDTQYF. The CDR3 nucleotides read TGCAGCGTGGAGGACCTCACAGATACGCAGTATTTT.

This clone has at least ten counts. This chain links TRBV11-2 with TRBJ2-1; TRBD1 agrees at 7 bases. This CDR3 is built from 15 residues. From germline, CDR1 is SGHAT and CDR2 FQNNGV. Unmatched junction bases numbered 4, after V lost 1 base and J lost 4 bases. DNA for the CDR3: TGTGCCAGCAGCTTAGGACAGGGCCCATACAATGAGCAGTTCTTC. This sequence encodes CASSLGQGPYNEQFF. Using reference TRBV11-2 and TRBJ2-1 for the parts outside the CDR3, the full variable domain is EAGVAQSPRYKIIEKRQSVAFWCNPISGHATLYWYQQILGQGPKLLIQFQNNGVVDDSQLPKDRFSAERLKGVDSTLKIQPAKLEDSAVYLCASSLGQGPYNEQFFGPGTRLTVL.

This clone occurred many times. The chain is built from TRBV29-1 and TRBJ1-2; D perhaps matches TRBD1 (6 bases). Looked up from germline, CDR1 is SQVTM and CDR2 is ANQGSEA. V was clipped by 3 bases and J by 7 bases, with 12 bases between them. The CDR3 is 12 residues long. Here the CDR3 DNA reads TGCAGCGTTGAGAAAGGGGGAGTTGGCTACACCTTC. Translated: CSVEKGGVGYTF.

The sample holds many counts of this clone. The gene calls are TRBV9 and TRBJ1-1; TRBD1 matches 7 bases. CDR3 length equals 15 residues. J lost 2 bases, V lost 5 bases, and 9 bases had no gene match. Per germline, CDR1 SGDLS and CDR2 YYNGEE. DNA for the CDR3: TGTGCCAGCAGTTATTTCCGGGACAGTAACACTGAAGCTTTCTTT. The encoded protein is CASSYFRDSNTEAFF.

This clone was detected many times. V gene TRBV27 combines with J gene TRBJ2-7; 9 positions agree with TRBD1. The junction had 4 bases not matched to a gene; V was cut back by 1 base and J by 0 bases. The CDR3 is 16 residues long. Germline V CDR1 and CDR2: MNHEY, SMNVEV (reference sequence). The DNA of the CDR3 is TGTGCCAGCAGTTTATGGGGACAGGGTGGCTCCTACGAGCAGTACTTC. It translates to CASSLWGQGGSYEQYF.

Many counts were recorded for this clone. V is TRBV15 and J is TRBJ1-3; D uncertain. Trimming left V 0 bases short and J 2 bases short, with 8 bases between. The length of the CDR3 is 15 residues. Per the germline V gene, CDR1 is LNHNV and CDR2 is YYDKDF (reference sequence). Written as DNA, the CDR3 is TGTGCCACCAGCAGAGACGCCCGGGCTGGAAACACCATATATTTT. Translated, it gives CATSRDARAGNTIYF.

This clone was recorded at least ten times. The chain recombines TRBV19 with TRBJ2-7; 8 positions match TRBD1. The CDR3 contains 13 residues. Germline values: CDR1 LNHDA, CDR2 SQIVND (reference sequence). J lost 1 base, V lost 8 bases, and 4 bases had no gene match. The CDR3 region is CASARQGSYEQYF. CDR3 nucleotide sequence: TGTGCCAGTGCAAGACAGGGGTCCTACGAGCAGTACTTC. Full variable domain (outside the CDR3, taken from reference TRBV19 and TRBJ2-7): DGGITQSPKYLFRKEGQNVTLSCEQNLNHDAMYWYRQDPGQGLRLIYYSQIVNDFQKGDIAEGYSVSREKKESFPLTVTSAQKNPTAFYLCASARQGSYEQYFGPGTRLTVT.

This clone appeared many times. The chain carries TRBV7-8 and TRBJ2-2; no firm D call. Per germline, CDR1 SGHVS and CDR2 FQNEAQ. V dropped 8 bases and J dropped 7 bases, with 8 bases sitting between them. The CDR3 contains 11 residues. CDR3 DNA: TGTGCCAGCTCTCCCTACGGGGAGCTGTTTTTT. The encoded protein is CASSPYGELFF.

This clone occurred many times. Written as DNA, the CDR3 is TGTGCCAGCAGTTTAGGCGCGGGAGCAAAGACCGGGGAGCTGTTTTTT. It translates to CASSLGAGAKTGELFF. The rearrangement joins TRBV28 to TRBJ2-2; 7 bases are shared with TRBD2. Germline V gene sequence: CDR1 MDHEN, CDR2 SYDVKM. V shed 2 bases and J 5 bases; nucleotides not matched to a gene: 8. The CDR3 consists of 16 residues.

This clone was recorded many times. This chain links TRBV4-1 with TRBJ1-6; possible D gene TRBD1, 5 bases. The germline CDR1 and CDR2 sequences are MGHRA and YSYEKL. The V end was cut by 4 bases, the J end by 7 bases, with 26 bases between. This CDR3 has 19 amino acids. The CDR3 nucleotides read TGCGCCAGCAGCCCCTACAGCCCCCCGGCGGGGACGGGGAATTCACCCCTCCACTTT. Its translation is CASSPYSPPAGTGNSPLHF.

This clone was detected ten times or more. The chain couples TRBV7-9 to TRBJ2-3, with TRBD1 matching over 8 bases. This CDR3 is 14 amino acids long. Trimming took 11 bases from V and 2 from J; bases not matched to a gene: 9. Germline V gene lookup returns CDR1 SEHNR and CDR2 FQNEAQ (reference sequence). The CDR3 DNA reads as TGTGCCTGTCTCGGGACAGGTAACACAGATACGCAGTATTTT. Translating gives CACLGTGNTDTQYF.

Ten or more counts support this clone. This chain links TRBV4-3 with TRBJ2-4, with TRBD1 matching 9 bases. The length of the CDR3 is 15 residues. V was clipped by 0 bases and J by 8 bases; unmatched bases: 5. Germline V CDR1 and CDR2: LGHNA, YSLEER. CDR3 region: CASSQETGGIDIQYF. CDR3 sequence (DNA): TGCGCCAGCAGCCAAGAGACAGGGGGGATTGACATTCAGTACTTC.

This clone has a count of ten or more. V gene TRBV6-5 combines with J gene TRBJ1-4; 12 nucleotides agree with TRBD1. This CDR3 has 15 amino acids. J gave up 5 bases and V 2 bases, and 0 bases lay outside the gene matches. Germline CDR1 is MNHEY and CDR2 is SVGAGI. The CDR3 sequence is CASSYGTGGNEKLFF. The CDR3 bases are TGTGCCAGCAGTTACGGGACAGGGGGCAATGAAAAACTGTTTTTT.

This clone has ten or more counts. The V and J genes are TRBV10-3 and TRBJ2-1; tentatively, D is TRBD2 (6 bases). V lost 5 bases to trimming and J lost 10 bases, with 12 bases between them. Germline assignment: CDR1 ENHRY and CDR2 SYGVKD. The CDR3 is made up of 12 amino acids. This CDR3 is CAISRDSSEQFF. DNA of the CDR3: TGTGCCATCAGTAGGGACTCTTCGGAGCAGTTCTTC.

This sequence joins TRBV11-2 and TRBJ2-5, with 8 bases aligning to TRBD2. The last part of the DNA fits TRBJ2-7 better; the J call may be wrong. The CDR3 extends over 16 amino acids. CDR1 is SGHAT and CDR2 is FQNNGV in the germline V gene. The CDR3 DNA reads TGTGCCAGCAGCCGGGGGGGTAGTGGACAGTTCTACGAGCAGTACTTC. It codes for CASSRGGSGQFYEQYF.

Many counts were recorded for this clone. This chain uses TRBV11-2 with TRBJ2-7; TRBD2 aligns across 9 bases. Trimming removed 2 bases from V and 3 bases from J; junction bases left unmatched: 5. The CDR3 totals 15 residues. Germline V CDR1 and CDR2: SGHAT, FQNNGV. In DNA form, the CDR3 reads TGTGCCAGCAGCTTAAATCCTAGCGGGAACTACGAGCAGTACTTC. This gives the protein CASSLNPSGNYEQYF.

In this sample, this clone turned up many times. The CDR3, as DNA: TGTGCCAGCAGGGGTGGCTGGGGGCGGCCCGGGGAGCTGTTTTTT. Translation: CASRGGWGRPGELFF. The genes are TRBV28 and TRBJ2-2, with a weak D call TRBD1 (6 bases). CDR3 length: 15 residues. V gave up 6 bases and J gave up 6 bases, with 17 bases separating them. CDR1 is MDHEN and CDR2 is SYDVKM in the germline V gene.

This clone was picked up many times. This CDR3 is CASSATDRGSYEQYF. The CDR3 nucleotides are TGTGCCAGCAGCGCAACGGACAGGGGATCCTACGAGCAGTACTTC. The chain employs TRBV13 and TRBJ2-7, with 9 bases lining up with TRBD1. Germline V gene data show CDR1 as PRHDT and CDR2 as FYEKMQ (reference sequence). V trimming: 5 bases; J trimming: 1 base; junction bases outside the gene matches: 6. This CDR3 region has 15 residues.

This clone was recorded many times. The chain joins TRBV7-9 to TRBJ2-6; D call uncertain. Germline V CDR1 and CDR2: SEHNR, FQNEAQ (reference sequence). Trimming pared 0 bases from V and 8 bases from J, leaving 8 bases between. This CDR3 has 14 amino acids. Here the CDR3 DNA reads TGTGCCAGCAGCTTAGCCTTCGAGACCAACGTCCTGACTTTC. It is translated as CASSLAFETNVLTF. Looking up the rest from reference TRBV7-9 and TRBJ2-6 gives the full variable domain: DTGVSQNPRHKITKRGQNVTFRCDPISEHNRLYWYRQTLGQGPEFLTYFQNEAQLEKSRLLSDRFSAERPKGSFSTLEIQRTEQGDSAMYLCASSLAFETNVLTFGAGSRLTVL.

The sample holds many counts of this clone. The CDR3 DNA reads as TGTGCCAGCAGCTTCAGCAGGGCAGGCGAGCAGTACTTC. Its translation: CASSFSRAGEQYF. The chain is built from TRBV7-9 and TRBJ2-7; D might be TRBD1 (5 bases). The CDR3 spans 13 residues. Trimming took off 3 bases at V and 6 bases at J, with 12 bases between the two ends. Germline V gives CDR1 SEHNR, CDR2 FQNEAQ (reference sequence).

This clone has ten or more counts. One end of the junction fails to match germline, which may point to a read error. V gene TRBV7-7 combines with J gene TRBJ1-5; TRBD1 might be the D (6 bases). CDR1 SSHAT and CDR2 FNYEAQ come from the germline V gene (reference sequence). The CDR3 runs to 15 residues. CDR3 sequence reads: CASSPDRKSDQPQHF. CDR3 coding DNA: TGTGCTAGCAGCCCCGACAGGAAATCGGATCAGCCCCAGCATTTT.

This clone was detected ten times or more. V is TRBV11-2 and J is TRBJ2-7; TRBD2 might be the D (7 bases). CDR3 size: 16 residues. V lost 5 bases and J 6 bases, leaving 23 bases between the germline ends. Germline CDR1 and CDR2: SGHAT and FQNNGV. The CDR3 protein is CASSLGGTTFFSEQYF. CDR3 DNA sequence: TGTGCCAGCAGCCTAGGGGGGACTACATTCTTCAGCGAGCAGTACTTC.

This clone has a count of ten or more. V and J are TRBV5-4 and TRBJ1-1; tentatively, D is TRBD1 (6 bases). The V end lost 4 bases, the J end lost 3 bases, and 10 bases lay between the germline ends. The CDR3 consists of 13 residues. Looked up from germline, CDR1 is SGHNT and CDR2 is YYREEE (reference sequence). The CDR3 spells CASSRNRDTEAFF. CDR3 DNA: TGTGCCAGCAGCCGGAACAGGGACACTGAAGCTTTCTTT.

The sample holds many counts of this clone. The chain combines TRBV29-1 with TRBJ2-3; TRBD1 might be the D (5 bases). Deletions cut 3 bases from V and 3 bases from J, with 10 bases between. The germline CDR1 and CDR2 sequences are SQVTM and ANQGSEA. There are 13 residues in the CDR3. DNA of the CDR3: TGCAGCGTTGATCTCCAGGGTACAGATACGCAGTATTTT. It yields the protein CSVDLQGTDTQYF.

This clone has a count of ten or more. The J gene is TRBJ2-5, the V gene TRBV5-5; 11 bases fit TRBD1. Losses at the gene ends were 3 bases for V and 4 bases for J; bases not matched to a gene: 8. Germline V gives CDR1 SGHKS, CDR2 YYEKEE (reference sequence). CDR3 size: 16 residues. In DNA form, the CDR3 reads TGTGCCAGCAGCTCCCGGACAGGGGGCTCGTTAGAGACCCAGTACTTC. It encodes CASSSRTGGSLETQYF. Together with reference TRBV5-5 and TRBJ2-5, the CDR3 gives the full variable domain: DAGVTQSPTHLIKTRGQQVTLRCSPISGHKSVSWYQQVLGQGPQFIFQYYEKEERGRGNFPDRFSARQFPNYSSELNVNALLLGDSALYLCASSSRTGGSLETQYFGPGTRLLVL.